This TCR beta chain was captured by sequencing in a study of cytomegalovirus exposure and HLA in healthy donors. PCR involved 60 Vbeta and 13 Jbeta primers. Method: immunoSEQ multiplex PCR; TCRdb's copy keeps in-frame clones and lacks some. In the table there are 200,000 or so clones, 75% to 80% of which are singletons. The ends were cut back, 2 bases at V and 8 bases at J, with 13 bases in the middle. CDR1 is SGHRS and CDR2 is YFSETQ in the germline V gene. This CDR3 is built from 13 residues. The source is a woman aged 25 to 45 in good health and CMV-seropositive. V is TRBV5-1 and J is TRBJ1-2; possibly TRBD1 for D (5 bases). The sample taken for sequencing was PBMCs. CDR3 in amino acids: CASSFGGVGGYTF. CDR3 coding DNA: TGCGCCAGCAGCTTCGGGGGGGTGGGCGGCTACACCTTC.